This record covers a single TCR beta chain. The sample is drawn from a study of blood T cell repertoires in COVID-19. Background on the study: The samples span acute and convalescent COVID-19 from the United States, Italy and Spain. Sample material is recorded as cDNA or gDNA derived from T cells, B-cell-depleted T cells, or PBMCs.

Patients at the Seattle site were enrolled during active infection and followed longitudinally. Germline V CDR1 and CDR2: SGHRS, YFSETQ. The CDR3 length is 17 residues. V dropped 0 bases and J dropped 5; count of bases not matched to a gene: 11. Original handling: From reference gene primer amplification, estimates of nucleated cell counts were derived. Data came from immunoSEQ multiplex PCR; TCRdb stores just in-frame clones and leaves some out. V and J calls and clone size are as listed in that table; D and trimming were resolved from the DNA. The sample records 300,000 to 350,000 clones, about 87% being singletons.

The sequence derives from a man aged 25 to 40 with COVID-19, enrolled during active disease. Material: peripheral blood. The chain links TRBV5-1 to TRBJ2-5; TRBD2 matches at 9 bases. The CDR3 sequence: CASSLGAGGPEWETQYF. CDR3 nucleotide sequence: TGCGCCAGCAGCTTGGGGGCGGGAGGGCCCGAGTGGGAGACCCAGTACTTC.